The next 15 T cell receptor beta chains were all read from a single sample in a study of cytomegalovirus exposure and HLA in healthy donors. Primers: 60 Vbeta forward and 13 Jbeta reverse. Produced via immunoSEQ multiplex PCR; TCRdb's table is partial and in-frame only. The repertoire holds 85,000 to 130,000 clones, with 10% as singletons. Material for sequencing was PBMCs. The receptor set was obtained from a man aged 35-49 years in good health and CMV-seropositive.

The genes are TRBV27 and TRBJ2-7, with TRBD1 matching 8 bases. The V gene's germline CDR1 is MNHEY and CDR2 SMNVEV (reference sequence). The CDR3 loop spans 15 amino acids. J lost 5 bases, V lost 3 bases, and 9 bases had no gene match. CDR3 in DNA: TGTGCCAGCAGTTTCTGGGCAGGGGGCCGAAACGAGCAGTACTTC. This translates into CASSFWAGGRNEQYF.

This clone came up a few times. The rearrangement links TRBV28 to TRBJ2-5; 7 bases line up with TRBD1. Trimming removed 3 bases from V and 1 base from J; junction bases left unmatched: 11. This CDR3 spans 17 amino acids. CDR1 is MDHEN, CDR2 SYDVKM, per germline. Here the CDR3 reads CASSFGLMGQLQETQYF. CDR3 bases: TGTGCCAGCAGTTTTGGTCTTATGGGACAGCTCCAAGAGACCCAGTACTTC.

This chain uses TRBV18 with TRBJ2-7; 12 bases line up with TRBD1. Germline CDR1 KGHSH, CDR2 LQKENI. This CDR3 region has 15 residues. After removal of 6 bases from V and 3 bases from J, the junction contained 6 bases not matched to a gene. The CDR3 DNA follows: TGTGCCAGCTCGTCCGGGACAGGGGGCGACTACGAGCAGTACTTC. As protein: CASSSGTGGDYEQYF.

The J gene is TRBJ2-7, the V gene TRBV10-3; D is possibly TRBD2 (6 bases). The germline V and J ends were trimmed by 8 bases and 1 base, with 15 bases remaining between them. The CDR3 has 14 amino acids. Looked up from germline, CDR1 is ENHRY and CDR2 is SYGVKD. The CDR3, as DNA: TGTGCCATCGGAGAGGCGGGGCTATCCTACGAGCAGTACTTC. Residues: CAIGEAGLSYEQYF.

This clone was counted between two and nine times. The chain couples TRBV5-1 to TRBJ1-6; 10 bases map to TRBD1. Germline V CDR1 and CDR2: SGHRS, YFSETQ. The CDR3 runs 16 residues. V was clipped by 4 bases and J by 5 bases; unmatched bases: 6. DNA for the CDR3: TGCGCCAGCAGCCAAGACAGGGGGCCTCATAATTCACCCCTCCACTTT. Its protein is CASSQDRGPHNSPLHF.

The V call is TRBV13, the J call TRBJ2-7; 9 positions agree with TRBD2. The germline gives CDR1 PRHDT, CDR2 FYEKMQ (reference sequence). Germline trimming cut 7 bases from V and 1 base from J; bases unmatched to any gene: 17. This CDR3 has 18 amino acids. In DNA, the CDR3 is TGTGCCAGCATGGGGGGACCGGCGGGAGGGTTGGGGTCCTACGAGCAGTACTTC. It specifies CASMGGPAGGLGSYEQYF.

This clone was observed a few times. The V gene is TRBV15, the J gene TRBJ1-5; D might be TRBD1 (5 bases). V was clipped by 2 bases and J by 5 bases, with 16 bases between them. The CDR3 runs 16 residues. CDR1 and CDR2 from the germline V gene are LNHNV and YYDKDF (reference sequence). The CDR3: CATSRKASGWDQPQHF. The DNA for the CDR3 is TGTGCCACCAGCAGAAAGGCCTCAGGGTGGGATCAGCCCCAGCATTTT.

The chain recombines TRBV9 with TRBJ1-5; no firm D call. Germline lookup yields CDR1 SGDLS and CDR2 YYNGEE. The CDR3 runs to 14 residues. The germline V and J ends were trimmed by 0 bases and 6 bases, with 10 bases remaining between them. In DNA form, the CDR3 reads TGTGCCAGCAGCGTAGCGTCAGGAGGTCAGCCCCAGCATTTT. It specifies CASSVASGGQPQHF.

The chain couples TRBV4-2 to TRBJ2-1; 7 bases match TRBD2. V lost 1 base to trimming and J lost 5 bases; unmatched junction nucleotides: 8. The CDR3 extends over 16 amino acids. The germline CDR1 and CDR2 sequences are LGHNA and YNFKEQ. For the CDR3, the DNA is TGTGCCAGCAGCCAAGTCTTCGGGAGGAAGGACAATGAGCAGTTCTTC. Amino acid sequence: CASSQVFGRKDNEQFF.

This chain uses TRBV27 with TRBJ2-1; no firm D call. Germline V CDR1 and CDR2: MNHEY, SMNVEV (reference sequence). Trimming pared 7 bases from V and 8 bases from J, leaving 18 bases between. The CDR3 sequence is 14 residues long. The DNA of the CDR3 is TGTGCCAGCACCACCATTTCCCATCGCGATGAGCAGTTCTTC. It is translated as CASTTISHRDEQFF.

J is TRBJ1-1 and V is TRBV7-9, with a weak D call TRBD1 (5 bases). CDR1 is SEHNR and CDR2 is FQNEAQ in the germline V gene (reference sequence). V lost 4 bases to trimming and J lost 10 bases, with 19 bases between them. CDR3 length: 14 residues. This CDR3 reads CASSSPGGGGGAFF. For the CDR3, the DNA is TGTGCCAGCAGCTCGCCCGGTGGCGGGGGGGGAGCTTTCTTT.

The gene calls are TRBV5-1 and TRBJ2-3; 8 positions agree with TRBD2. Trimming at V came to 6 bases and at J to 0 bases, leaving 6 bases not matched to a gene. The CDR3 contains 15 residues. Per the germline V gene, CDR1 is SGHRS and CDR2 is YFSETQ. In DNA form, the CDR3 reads TGCGCCAGCAAAGTAGCGGGGACTAGCACAGATACGCAGTATTTT. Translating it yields CASKVAGTSTDTQYF.

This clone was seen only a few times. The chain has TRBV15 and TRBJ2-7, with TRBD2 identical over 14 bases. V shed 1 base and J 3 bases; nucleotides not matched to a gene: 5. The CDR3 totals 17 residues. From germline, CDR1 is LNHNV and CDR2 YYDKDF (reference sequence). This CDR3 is CATSRGTSGRWSYEQYF. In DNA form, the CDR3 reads TGTGCCACCAGCAGAGGGACTAGCGGGAGGTGGAGCTACGAGCAGTACTTC.

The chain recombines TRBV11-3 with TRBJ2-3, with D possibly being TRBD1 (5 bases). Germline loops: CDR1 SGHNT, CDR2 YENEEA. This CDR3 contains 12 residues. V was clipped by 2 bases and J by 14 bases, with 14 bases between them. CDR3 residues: CASSLYGGHPYF. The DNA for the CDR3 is TGTGCCAGCAGCTTATATGGCGGACACCCGTATTTT.

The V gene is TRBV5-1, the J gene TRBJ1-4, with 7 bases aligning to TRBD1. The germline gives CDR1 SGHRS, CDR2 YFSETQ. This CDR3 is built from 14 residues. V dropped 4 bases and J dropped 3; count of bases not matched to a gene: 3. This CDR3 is CASSDGTANEKLFF. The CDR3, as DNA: TGCGCCAGCAGCGACGGGACAGCTAATGAAAAACTGTTTTTT.